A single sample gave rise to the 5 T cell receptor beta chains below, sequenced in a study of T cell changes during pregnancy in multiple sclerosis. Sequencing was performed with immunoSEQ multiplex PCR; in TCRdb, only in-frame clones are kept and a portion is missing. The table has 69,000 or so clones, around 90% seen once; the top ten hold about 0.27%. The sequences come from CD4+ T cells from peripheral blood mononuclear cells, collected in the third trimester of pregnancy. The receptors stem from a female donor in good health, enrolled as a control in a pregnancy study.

The CDR3 protein is CASSQGRGLTYNEQFF. The CDR3 nucleotides are TGCGCCAGCAGCCAAGGCAGGGGGCTCACCTACAATGAGCAGTTCTTC. The J gene is TRBJ2-1, the V gene TRBV4-1; TRBD1 agrees at 8 bases. The CDR3 consists of 16 residues. V gave up 1 base and J gave up 2 bases; unmatched junction bases: 4. CDR1 is MGHRA, CDR2 YSYEKL, per germline.

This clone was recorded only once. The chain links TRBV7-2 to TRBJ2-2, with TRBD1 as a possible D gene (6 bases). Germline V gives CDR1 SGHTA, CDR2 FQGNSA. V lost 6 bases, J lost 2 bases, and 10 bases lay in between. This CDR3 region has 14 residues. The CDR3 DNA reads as TGTGCCAGCAGGGACAGCCATAACACCGGGGAGCTGTTTTTT. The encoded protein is CASRDSHNTGELFF.

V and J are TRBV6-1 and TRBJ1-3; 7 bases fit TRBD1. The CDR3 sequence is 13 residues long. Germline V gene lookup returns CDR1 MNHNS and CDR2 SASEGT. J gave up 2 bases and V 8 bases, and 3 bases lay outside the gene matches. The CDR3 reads CASEDRAGNTIYF. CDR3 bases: TGTGCCAGCGAAGACAGGGCTGGAAACACCATATATTTT.

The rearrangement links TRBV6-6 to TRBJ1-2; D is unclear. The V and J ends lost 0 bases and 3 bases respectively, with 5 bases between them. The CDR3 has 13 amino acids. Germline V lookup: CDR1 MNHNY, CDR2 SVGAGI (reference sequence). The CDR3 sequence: CASSYSGDYGYTF. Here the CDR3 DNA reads TGTGCCAGCAGTTACTCAGGAGACTATGGCTACACCTTC.

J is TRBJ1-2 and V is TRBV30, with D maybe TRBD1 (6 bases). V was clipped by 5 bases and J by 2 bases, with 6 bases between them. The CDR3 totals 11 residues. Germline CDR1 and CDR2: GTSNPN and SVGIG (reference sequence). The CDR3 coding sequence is TGTGCCTGGGACAGGAACTATGGCTACACCTTC. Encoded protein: CAWDRNYGYTF.